This T cell receptor beta chain was found in a study of blood T cell repertoires in COVID-19. V lost 5 bases and J lost 5, with 10 bases in between. Germline CDR1 SGHTA, CDR2 FQGNSA. The CDR3 extends over 13 amino acids. The repertoire was sequenced with immunoSEQ multiplex PCR; TCRdb's copy has only in-frame clones and lacks some. The table lists hundreds of thousands of clones, 80% to 90% of them singletons. The cohort comprised adults aged 18 to 89 years residing in 20 to 25 US areas. The V and J genes are TRBV7-2 and TRBJ1-5, with D possibly matching TRBD1 (5 bases). Sequenced sample: PBMCs or T cells enriched from blood (not recorded which). The receptor was derived from a man aged 40-55 years in a cohort exposed to, infected with or recovered from COVID-19 (not recorded which). The CDR3 loop is CASSTQTDQPQHF. CDR3 DNA sequence: TGTGCCAGCAGCACCCAGACAGATCAGCCCCAGCATTTT.